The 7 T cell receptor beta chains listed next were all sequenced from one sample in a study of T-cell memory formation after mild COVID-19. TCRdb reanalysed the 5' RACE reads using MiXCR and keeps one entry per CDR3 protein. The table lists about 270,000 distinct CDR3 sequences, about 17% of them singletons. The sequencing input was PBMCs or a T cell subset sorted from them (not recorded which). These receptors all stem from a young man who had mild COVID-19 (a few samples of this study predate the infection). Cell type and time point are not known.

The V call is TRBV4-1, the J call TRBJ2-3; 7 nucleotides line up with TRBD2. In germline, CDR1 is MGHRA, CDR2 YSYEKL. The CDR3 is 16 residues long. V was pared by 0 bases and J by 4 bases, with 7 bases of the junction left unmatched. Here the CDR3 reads CASSQDAAGESDTQYF. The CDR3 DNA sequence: TGCGCCAGCAGCCAAGATGCGGCGGGGGAATCAGATACGCAGTATTTT.

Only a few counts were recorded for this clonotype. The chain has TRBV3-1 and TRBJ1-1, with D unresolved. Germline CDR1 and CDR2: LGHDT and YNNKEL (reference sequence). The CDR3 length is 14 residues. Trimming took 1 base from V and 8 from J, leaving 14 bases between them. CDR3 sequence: CASSQGEVAGEAFF. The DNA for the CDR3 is TGTGCCAGCAGCCAAGGAGAGGTAGCCGGAGAAGCTTTCTTT.

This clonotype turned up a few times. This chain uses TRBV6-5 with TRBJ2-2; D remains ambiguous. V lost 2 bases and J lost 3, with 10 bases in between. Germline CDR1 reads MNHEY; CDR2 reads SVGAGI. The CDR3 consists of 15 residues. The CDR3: CASSYMAGDTGELFF. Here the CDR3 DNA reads TGTGCCAGCAGTTACATGGCAGGAGACACCGGGGAGCTGTTTTTT.

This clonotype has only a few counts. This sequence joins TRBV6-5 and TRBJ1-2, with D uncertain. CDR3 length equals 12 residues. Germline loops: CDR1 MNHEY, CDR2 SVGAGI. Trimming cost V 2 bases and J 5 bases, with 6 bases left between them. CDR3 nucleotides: TGTGCCAGCAGTTACGGGCCATATGGCTACACCTTC. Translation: CASSYGPYGYTF.

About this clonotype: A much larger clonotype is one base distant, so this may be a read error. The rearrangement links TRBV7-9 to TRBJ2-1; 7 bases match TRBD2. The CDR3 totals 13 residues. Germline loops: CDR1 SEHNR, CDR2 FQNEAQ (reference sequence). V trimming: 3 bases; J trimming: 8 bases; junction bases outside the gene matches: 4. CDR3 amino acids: CASSFTGGYEQFF. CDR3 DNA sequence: TGTGCCAGCAGCTTCACCGGGGGGTATGAGCAGTTCTTC.

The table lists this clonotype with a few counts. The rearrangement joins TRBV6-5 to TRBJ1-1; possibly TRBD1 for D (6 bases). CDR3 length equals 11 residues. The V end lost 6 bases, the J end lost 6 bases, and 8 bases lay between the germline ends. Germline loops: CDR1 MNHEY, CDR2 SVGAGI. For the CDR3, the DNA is TGTGCCAGCAGGGAGGGGGCTGAAGCTTTCTTT. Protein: CASREGAEAFF.

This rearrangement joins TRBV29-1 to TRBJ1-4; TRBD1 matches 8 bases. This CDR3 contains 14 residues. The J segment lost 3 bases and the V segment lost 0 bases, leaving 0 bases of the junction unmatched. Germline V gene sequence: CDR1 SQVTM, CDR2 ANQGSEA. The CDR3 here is CSVEETGANEKLFF. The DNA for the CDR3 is TGCAGCGTTGAAGAGACAGGGGCTAATGAAAAACTGTTTTTT.